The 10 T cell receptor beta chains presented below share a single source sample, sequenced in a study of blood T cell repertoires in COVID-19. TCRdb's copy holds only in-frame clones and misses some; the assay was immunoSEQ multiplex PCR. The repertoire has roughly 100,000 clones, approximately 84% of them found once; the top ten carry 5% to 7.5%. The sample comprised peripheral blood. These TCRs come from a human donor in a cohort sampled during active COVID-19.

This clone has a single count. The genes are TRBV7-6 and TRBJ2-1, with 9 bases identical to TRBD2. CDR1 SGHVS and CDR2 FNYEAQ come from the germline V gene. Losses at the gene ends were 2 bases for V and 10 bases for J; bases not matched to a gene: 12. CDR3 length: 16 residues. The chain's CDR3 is CASSLRLAGRFREQFF. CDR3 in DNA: TGTGCCAGCAGCTTACGTCTAGCGGGAAGGTTTAGGGAGCAGTTCTTC.

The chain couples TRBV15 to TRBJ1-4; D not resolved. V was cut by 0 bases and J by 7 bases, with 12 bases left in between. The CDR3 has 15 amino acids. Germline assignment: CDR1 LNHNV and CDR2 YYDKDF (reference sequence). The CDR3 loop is CATSRDPVQSEKLFF. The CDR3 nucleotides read TGTGCCACCAGCAGAGATCCGGTACAGAGTGAAAAACTGTTTTTT.

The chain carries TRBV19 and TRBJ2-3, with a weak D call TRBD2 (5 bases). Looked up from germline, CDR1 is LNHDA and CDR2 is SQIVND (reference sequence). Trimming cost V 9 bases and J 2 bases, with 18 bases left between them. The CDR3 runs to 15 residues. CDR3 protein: CASRGLEGFTDTQYF. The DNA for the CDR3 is TGTGCCAGCCGAGGGCTAGAAGGGTTCACAGATACGCAGTATTTT. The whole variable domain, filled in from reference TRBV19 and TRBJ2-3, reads DGGITQSPKYLFRKEGQNVTLSCEQNLNHDAMYWYRQDPGQGLRLIYYSQIVNDFQKGDIAEGYSVSREKKESFPLTVTSAQKNPTAFYLCASRGLEGFTDTQYFGPGTRLTVL.

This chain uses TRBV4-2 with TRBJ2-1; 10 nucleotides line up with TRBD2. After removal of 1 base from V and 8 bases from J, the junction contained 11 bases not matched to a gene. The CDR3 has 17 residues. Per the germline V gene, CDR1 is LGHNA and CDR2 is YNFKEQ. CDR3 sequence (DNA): TGTGCCAGCAGCCAAGTAGAGTCTAGCGGGAGTCTCGATGAGCAGTTCTTC. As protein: CASSQVESSGSLDEQFF.

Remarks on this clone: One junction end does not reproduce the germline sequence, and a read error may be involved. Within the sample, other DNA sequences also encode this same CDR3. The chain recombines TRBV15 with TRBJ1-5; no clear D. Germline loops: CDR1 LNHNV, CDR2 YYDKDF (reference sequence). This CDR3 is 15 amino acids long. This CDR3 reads CATSRDIKENQPQHF. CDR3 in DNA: TGTGCCACCAGCAGAGATATCAAGGAGAATCAGCCTCAGCATTTT. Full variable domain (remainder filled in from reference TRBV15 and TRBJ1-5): DAMVIQNPRYQVTQFGKPVTLSCSQTLNHNVMYWYQQKSSQAPKLLFHYYDKDFNNEADTPDNFQSRRPNTSFCFLDIRSPGLGDTAMYLCATSRDIKENQPQHFGDGTRLSIL.

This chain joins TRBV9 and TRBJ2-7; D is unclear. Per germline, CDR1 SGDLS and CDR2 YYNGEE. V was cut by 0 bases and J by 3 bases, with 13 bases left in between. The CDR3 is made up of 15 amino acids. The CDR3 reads CASSVGAGINYEQYF. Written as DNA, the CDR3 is TGTGCCAGCAGCGTAGGGGCAGGAATTAACTACGAGCAGTACTTC. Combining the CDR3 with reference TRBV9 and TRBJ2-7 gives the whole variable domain DSGVTQTPKHLITATGQRVTLRCSPRSGDLSVYWYQQSLDQGLQFLIQYYNGEERAKGNILERFSAQQFPDLHSELNLSSLELGDSALYFCASSVGAGINYEQYFGPGTRLTVT.

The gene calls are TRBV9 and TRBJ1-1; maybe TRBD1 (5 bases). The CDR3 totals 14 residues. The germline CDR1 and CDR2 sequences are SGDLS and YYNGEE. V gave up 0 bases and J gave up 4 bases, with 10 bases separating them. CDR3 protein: CASSVEGEVTEAFF. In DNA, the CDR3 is TGTGCCAGCAGCGTAGAAGGGGAGGTCACTGAAGCTTTCTTT.

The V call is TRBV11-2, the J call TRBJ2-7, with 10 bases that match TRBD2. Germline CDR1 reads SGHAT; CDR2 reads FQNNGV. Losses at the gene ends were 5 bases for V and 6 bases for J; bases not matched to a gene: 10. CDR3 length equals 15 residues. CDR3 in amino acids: CASSPSSGRAPEQYF. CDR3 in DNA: TGTGCCAGCAGCCCCTCAAGCGGGAGGGCCCCCGAGCAGTACTTC.

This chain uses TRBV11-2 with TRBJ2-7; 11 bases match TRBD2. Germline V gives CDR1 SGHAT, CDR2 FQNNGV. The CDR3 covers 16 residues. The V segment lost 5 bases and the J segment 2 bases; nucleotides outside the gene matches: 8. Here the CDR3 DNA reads TGTGCCAGCAGCCCCAGCGGGACTAGCGGAGCCTACGAGCAGTACTTC. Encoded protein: CASSPSGTSGAYEQYF.

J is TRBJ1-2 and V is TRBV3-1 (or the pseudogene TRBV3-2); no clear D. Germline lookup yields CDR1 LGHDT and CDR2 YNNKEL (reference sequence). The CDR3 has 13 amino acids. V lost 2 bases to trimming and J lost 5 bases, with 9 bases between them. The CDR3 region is CASSQSRIYGYTF. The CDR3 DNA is TGTGCCAGCAGCCAATCGAGGATTTATGGCTACACCTTC.